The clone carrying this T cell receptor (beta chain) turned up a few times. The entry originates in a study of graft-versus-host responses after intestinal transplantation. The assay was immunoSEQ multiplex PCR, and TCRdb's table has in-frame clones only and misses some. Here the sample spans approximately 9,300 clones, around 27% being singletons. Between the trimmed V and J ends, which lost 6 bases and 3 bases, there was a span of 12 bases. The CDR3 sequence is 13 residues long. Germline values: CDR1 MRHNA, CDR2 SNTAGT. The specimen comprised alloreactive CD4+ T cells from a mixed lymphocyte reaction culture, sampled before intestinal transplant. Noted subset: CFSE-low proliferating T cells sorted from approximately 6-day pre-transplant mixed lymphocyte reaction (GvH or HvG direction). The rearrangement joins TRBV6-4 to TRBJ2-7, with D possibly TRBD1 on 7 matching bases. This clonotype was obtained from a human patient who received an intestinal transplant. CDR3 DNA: TGTGCCAGCAGGGGGGGACAGCTCTACGAGCAGTACTTC. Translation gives CASRGGQLYEQYF.